This T cell receptor beta chain was obtained from a study of blood T cells in healthy people across ages. Study-wide background: Through template switching, about one barcoded beta molecule was captured per two T cells, as measured in model experiments. Study-wide points: The diversity estimates, figures obtained from one million T cells, were considered underestimates.

Remarks on this clonotype: Its antigen is unidentified.

Combining a sample-barcoded 5' primer with a J-beta primer mix, a second PCR ran for roughly 7 to 11 cycles. Each cDNA molecule carried a tag from a template-switch adaptor that contained 12 random nucleotides. Each CDR3 protein gets one entry after TCRdb re-called the 5' RACE reads with MiXCR. The sample records approximately 850,000 distinct CDR3 sequences, roughly 64% being singletons. Trimming shortened V by 1 base and J by 6 bases, and 10 bases separated the two germline ends. Per the germline V gene, CDR1 is SGHTA and CDR2 is FQGNSA. This CDR3 contains 14 residues. Isolation yielded PBMCs, at least 6.5 million per sample, in every case.

The chain uses TRBV7-2 and TRBJ2-1; possible D gene TRBD1, 6 bases. Sequenced: blood. This TCR came from a man younger than 40 in good health. CDR3: CASSLGSQGNEQFF. DNA for the CDR3: TGTGCCAGCAGCTTAGGGTCACAGGGCAATGAGCAGTTCTTC.